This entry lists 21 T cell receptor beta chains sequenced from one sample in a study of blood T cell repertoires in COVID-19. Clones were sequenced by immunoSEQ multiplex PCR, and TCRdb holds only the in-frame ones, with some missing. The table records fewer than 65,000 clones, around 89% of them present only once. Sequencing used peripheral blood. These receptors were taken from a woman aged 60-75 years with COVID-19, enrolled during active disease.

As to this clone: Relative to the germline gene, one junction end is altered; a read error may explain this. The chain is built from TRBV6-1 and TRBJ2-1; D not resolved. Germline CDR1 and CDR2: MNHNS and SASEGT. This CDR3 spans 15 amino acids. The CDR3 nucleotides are TGTGCCAGCAGTGAAGCGCGTGGTATGGTCGGTGGTGGAGTCTTC. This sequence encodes CASSEARGMVGGGVF.

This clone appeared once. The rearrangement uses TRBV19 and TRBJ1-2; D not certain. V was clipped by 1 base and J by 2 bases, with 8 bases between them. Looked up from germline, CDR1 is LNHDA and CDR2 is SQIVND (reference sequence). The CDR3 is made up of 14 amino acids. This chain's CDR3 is CASSIGHGNYGYTF. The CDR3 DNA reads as TGTGCCAGTAGTATAGGACATGGAAACTATGGCTACACCTTC.

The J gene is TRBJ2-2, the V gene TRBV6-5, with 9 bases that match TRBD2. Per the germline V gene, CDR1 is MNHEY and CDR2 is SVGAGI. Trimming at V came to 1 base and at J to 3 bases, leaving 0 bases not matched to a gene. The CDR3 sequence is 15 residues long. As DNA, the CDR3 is TGTGCCAGCAGTTACTGGACTAGCGACACCGGGGAGCTGTTTTTT. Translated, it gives CASSYWTSDTGELFF.

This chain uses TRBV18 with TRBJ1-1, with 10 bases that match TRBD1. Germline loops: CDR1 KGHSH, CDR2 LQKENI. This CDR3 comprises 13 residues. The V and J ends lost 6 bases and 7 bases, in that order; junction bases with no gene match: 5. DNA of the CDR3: TGTGCCAGCTCGCCGGGACAGGGGATTGAAGCTTTCTTT. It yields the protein CASSPGQGIEAFF.

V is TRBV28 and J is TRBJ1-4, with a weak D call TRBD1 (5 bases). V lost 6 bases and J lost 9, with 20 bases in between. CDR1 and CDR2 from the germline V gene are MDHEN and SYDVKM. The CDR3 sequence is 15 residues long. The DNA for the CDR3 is TGTGCCAGCAGCTGGGGCTCAGGGATAGGGAAAAAACTGTTTTTT. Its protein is CASSWGSGIGKKLFF.

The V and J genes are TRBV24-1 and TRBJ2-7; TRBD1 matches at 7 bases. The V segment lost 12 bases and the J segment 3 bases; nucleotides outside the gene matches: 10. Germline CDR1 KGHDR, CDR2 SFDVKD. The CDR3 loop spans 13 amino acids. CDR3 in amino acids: CAAKGQFNYEQYF. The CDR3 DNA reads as TGTGCCGCCAAGGGACAGTTCAACTACGAGCAGTACTTC.

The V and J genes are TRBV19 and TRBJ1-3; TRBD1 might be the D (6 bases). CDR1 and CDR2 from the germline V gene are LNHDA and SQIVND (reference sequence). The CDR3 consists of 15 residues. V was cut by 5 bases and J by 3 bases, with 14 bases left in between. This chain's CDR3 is CASSSDRIRGNTIYF. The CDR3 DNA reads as TGTGCCAGTAGTTCAGACAGGATCCGTGGAAACACCATATATTTT.

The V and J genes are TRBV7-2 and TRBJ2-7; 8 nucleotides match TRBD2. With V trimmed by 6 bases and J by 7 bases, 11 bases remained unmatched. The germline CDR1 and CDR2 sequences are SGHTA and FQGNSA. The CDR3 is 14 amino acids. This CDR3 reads CASSPGTSGWEQYF. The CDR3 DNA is TGTGCCAGCAGTCCCGGTACTAGCGGATGGGAGCAGTACTTC.

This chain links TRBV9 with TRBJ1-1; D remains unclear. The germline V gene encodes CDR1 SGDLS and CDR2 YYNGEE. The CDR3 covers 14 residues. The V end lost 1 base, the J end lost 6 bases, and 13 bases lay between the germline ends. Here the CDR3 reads CASSVRGDDAEAFF. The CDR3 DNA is TGTGCCAGCAGCGTAAGAGGAGATGACGCTGAAGCTTTCTTT.

CDR3 in amino acids: CASSQGRGSYGYTF. DNA for the CDR3: TGTGCCAGCAGCCAGGGCAGGGGAAGCTATGGCTACACCTTC. The chain couples TRBV3-1 (or the pseudogene TRBV3-2) to TRBJ1-2; a weak D match, TRBD1 (6 bases). The germline gives CDR1 LGHDT, CDR2 YNNKEL (reference sequence). V was clipped by 3 bases and J by 4 bases, with 12 bases between them. There are 14 residues in the CDR3.

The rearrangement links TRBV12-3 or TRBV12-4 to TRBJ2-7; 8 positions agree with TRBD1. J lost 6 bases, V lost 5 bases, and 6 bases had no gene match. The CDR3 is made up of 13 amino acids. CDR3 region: CASSQGQGREQYF. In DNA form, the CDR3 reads TGTGCCAGCAGTCAAGGACAGGGACGCGAGCAGTACTTC.

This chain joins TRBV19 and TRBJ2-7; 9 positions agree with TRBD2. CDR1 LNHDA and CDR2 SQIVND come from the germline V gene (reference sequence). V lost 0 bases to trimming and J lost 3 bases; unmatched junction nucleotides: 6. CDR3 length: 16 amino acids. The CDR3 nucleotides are TGTGCCAGTAGTATAGATCGTCTAGCGGGAAACTACGAGCAGTACTTC. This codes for CASSIDRLAGNYEQYF.

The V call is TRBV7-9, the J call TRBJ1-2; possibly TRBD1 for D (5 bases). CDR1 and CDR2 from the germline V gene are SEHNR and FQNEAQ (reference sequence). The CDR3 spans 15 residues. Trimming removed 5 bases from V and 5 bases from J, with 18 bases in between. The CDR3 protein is CASSPGLMARYGYTF. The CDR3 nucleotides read TGTGCCAGCAGCCCGGGACTCATGGCTAGATATGGCTACACCTTC.

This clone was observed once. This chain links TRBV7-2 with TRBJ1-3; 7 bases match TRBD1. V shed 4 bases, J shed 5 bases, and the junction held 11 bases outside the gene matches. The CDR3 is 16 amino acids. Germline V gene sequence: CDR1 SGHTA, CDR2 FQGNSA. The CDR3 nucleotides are TGTGCCAGCAGCTCAGTTACAGGGGTGAGGAGAAACACCATATATTTT. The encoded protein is CASSSVTGVRRNTIYF.

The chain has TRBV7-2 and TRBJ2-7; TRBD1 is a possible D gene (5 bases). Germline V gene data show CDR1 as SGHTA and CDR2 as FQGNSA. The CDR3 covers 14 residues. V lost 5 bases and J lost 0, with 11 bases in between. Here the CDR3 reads CASSDDSFSYEQYF. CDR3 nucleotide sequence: TGTGCCAGCAGCGACGACAGCTTCTCCTACGAGCAGTACTTC.

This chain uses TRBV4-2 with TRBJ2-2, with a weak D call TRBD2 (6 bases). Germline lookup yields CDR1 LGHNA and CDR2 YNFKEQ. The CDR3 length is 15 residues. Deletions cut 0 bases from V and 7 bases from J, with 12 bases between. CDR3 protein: CASSQDGSGVGELFF. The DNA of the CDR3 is TGTGCCAGCAGCCAAGATGGATCGGGGGTCGGGGAGCTGTTTTTT.

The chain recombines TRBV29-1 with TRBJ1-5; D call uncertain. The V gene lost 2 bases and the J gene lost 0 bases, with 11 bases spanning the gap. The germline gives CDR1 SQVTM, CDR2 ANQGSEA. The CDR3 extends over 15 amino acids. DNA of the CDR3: TGCAGCGTTGAAACGGGAAGCGATAGCAATCAGCCCCAGCATTTT. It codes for CSVETGSDSNQPQHF.

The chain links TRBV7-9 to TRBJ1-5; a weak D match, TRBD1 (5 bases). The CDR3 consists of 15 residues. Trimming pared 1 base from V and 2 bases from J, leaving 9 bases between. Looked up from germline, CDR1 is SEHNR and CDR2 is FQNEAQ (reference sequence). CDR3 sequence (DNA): TGTGCCAGCAGCTTAGAGGGGCAGGGCAATCAGCCCCAGCATTTT. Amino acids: CASSLEGQGNQPQHF.

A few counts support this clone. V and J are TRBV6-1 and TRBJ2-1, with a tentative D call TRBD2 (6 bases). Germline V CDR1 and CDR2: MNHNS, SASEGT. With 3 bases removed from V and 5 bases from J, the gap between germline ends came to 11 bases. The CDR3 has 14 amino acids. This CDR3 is CASSDGGFNNEQFF. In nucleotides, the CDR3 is TGTGCCAGCAGTGACGGGGGATTCAACAATGAGCAGTTCTTC.

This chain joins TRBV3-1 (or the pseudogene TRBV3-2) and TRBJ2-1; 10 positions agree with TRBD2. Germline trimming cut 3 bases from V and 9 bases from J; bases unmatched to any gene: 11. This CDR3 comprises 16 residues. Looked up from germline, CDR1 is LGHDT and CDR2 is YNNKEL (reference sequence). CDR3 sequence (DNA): TGTGCCAGCAGCCATACCGGGACTAGCGCTCGGCCTGAGCAGTTCTTC. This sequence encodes CASSHTGTSARPEQFF.

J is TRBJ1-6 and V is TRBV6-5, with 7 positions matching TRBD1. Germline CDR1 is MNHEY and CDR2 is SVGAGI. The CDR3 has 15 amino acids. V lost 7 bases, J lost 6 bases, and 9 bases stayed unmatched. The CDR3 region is CASKIDRAPNSPLHF. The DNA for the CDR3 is TGTGCCAGCAAAATCGACAGGGCCCCTAATTCACCCCTCCACTTT.